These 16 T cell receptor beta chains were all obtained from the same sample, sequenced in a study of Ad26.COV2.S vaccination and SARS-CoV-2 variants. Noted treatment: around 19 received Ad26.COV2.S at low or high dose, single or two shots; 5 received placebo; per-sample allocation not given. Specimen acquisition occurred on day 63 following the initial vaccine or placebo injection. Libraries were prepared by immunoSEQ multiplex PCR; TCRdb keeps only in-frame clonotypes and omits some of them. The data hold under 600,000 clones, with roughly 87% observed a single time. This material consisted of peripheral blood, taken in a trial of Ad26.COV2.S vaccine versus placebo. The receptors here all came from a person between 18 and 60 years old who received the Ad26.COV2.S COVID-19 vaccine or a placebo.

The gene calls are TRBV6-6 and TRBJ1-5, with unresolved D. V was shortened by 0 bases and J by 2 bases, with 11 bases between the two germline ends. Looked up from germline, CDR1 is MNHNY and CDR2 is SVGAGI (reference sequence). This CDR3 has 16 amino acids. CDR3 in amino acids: CASSYSTGNGNQPQHF. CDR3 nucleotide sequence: TGTGCCAGCAGTTACTCGACGGGGAATGGCAATCAGCCCCAGCATTTT.

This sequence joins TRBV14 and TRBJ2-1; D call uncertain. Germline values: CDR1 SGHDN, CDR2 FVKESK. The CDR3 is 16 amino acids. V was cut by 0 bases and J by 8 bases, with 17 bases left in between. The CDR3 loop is CASSQDGYIPFDEQFF. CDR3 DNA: TGTGCCAGCAGCCAAGATGGGTATATTCCGTTCGATGAGCAGTTCTTC. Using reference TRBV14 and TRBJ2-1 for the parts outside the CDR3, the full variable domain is EAGVTQFPSHSVIEKGQTVTLRCDPISGHDNLYWYRRVMGKEIKFLLHFVKESKQDESGMPNNRFLAERTGGTYSTLKVQPAELEDSGVYFCASSQDGYIPFDEQFFGPGTRLTVL.

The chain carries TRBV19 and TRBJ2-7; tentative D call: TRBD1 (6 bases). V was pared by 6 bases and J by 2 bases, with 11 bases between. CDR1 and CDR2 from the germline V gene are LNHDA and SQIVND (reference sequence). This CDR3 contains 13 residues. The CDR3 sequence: CASSVDRTYEQYF. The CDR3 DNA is TGTGCCAGTAGCGTGGACAGAACCTACGAGCAGTACTTC. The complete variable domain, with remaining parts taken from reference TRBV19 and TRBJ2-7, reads DGGITQSPKYLFRKEGQNVTLSCEQNLNHDAMYWYRQDPGQGLRLIYYSQIVNDFQKGDIAEGYSVSREKKESFPLTVTSAQKNPTAFYLCASSVDRTYEQYFGPGTRLTVT.

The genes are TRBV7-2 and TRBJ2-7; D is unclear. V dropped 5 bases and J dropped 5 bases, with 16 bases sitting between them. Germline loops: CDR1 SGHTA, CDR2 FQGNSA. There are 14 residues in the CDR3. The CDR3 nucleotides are TGTGCCAGCAGCGGCTACGGGTTCAGCGACGAGCAGTACTTC. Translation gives CASSGYGFSDEQYF.

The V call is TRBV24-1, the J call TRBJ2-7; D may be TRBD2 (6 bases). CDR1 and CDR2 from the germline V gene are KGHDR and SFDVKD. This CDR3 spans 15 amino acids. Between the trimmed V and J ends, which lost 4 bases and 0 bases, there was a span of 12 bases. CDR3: CATSDRDGSSYEQYF. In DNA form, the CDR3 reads TGTGCCACCAGTGACCGGGACGGGAGCTCCTACGAGCAGTACTTC.

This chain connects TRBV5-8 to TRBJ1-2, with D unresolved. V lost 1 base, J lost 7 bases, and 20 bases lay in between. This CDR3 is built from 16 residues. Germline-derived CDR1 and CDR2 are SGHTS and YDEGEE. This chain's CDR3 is CASSLFEGGYRRGYTF. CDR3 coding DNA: TGTGCCAGCAGCTTGTTCGAAGGAGGGTATCGGCGTGGCTACACCTTC. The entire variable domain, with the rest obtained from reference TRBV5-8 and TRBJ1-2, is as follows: EAGVTQSPTHLIKTRGQQATLRCSPISGHTSVYWYQQALGLGLQFLLWYDEGEERNRGNFPPRFSGRQFPNYSSELNVNALELEDSALYLCASSLFEGGYRRGYTFGSGTRLTVV.

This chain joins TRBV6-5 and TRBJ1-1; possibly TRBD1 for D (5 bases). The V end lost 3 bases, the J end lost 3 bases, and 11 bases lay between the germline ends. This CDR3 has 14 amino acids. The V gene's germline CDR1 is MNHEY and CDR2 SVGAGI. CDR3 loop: CASSYWQGDTEAFF. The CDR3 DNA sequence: TGTGCCAGCAGTTATTGGCAGGGAGACACTGAAGCTTTCTTT.

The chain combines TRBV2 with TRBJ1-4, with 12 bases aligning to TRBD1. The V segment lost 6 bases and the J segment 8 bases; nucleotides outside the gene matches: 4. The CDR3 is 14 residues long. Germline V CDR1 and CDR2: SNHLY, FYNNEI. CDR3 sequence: CASSRDRGQEKLFF. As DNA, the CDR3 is TGTGCCAGCAGCCGGGACAGGGGGCAGGAAAAACTGTTTTTT.

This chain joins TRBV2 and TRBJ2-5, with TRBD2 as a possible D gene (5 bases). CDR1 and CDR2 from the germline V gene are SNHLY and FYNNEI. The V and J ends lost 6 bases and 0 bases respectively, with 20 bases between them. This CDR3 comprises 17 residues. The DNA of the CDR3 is TGTGCCAGCAGCCACAATATAGGACTCCTGTACCAAGAGACCCAGTACTTC. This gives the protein CASSHNIGLLYQETQYF.

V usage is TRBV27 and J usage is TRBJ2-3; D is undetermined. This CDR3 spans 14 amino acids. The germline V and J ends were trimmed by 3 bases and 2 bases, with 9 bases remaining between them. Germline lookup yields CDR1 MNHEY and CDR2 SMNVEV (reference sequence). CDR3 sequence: CASSFPDSTDTQYF. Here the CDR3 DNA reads TGTGCCAGCAGTTTCCCCGATTCCACAGATACGCAGTATTTT.

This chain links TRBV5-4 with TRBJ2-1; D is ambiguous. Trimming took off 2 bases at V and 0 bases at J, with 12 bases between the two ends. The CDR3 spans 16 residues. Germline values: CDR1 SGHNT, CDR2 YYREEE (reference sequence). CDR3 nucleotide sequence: TGTGCCAGCAGCTTTCGACTGCTAAGCTCCTACAATGAGCAGTTCTTC. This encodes CASSFRLLSSYNEQFF.

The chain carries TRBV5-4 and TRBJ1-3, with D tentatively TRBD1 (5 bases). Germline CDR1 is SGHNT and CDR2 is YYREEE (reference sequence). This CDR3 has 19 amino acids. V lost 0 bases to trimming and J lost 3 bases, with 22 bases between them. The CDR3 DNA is TGTGCCAGCAGCTTGGTGACTCCGGGACTCCGATGGAGTGGAAACACCATATATTTT. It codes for CASSLVTPGLRWSGNTIYF.

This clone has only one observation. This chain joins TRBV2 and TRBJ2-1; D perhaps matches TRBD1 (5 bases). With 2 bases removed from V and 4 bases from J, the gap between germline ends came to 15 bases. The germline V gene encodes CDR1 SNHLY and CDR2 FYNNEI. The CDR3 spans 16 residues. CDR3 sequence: CASSEQPPTAYNEQFF. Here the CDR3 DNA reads TGTGCCAGCAGTGAACAACCGCCGACAGCGTACAATGAGCAGTTCTTC.

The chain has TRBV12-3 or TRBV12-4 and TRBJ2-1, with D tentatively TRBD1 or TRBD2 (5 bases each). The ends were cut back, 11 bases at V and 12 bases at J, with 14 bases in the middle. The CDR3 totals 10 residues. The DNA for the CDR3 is TGTGCCGTGACCTGGGGGTGGCAGTTCTTC. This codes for CAVTWGWQFF.

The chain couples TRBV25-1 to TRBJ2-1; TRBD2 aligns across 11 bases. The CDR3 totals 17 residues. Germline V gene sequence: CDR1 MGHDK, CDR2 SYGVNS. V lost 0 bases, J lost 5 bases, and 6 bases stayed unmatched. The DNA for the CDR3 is TGTGCCAGCAGTGAATACGCTAGCGGGAGGATTAACAATGAGCAGTTCTTC. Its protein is CASSEYASGRINNEQFF.

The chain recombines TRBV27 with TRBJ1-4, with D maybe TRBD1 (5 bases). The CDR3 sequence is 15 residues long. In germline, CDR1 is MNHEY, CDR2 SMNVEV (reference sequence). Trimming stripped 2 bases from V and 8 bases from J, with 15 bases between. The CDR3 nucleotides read TGTGCCAGCAGTTTAATTCGGGGGGTGAACGAAAAACTGTTTTTT. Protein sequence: CASSLIRGVNEKLFF.